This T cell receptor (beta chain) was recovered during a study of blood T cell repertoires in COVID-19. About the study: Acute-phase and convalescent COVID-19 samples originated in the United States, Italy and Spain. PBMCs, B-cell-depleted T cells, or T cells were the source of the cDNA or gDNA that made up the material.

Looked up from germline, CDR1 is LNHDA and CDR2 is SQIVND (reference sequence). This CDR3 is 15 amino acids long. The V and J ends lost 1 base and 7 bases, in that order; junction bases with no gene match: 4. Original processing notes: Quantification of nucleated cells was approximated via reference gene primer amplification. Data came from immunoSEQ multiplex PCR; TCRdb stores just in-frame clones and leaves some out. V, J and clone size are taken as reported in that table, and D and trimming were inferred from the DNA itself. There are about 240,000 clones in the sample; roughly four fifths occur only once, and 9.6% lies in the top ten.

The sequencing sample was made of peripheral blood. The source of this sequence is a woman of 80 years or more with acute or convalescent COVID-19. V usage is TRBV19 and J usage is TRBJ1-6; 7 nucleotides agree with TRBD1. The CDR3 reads CASSIGTGGNSPLHF. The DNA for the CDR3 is TGTGCCAGTAGTATAGGGACAGGCGGGAATTCACCCCTCCACTTT.